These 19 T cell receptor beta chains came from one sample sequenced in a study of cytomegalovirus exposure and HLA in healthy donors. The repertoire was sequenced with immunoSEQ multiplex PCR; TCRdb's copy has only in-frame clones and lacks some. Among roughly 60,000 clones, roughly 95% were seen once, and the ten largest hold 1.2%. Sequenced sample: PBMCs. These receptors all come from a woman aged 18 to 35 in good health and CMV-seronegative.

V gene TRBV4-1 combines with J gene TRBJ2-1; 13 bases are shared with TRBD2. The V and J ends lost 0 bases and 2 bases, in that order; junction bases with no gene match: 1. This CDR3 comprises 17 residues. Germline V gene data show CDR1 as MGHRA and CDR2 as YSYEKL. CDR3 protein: CASSQDGTSGTYNEQFF. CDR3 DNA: TGCGCCAGCAGCCAAGATGGGACTAGCGGGACCTACAATGAGCAGTTCTTC.

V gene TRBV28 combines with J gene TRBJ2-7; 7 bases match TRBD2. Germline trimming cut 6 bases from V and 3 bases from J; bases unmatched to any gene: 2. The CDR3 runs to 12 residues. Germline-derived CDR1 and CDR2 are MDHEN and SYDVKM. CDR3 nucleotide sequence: TGTGCCAGCAGCCGGGGGGTCTACGAGCAGTACTTC. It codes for CASSRGVYEQYF.

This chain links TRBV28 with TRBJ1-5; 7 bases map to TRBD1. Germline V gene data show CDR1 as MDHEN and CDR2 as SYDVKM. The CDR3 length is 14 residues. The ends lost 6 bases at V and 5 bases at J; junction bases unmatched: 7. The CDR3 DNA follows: TGTGCCAGCAGCCCCGACAGGGTTTATCAGCCCCAGCATTTT. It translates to CASSPDRVYQPQHF.

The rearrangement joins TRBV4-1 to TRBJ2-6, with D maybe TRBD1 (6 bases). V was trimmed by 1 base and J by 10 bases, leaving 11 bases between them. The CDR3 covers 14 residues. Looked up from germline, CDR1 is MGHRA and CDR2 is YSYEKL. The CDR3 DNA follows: TGCGCCAGCAGCCAAGGGGGGACAAAAAACGTCCTGACTTTC. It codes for CASSQGGTKNVLTF.

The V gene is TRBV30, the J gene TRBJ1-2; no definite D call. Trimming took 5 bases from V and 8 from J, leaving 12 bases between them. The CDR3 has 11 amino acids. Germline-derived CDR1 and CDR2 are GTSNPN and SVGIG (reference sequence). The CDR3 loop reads CAWRGAPGYTF. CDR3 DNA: TGTGCCTGGCGAGGAGCCCCCGGCTACACCTTC.

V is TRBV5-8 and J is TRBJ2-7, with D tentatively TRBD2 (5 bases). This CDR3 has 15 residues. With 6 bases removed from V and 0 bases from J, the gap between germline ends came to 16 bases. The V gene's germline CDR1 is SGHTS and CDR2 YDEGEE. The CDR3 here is CASTDPGSFSYEQYF. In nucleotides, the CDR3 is TGTGCCAGCACCGACCCGGGATCCTTCTCCTACGAGCAGTACTTC. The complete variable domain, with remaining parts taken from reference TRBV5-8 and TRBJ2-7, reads EAGVTQSPTHLIKTRGQQATLRCSPISGHTSVYWYQQALGLGLQFLLWYDEGEERNRGNFPPRFSGRQFPNYSSELNVNALELEDSALYLCASTDPGSFSYEQYFGPGTRLTVT.

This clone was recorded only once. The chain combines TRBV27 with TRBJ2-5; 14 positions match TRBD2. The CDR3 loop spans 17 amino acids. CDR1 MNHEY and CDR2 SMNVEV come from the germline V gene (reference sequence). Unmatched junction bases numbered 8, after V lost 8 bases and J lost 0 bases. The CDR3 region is CASRVGTSGSNQETQYF. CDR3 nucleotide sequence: TGTGCCAGCCGGGTGGGGACTAGCGGGAGTAACCAAGAGACCCAGTACTTC.

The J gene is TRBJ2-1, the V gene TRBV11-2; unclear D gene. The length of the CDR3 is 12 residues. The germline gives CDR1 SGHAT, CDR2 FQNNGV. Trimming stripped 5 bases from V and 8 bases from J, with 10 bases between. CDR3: CASSPQADEQFF. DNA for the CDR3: TGTGCCAGCAGCCCCCAAGCCGATGAGCAGTTCTTC. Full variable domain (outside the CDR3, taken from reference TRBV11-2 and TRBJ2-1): EAGVAQSPRYKIIEKRQSVAFWCNPISGHATLYWYQQILGQGPKLLIQFQNNGVVDDSQLPKDRFSAERLKGVDSTLKIQPAKLEDSAVYLCASSPQADEQFFGPGTRLTVL.

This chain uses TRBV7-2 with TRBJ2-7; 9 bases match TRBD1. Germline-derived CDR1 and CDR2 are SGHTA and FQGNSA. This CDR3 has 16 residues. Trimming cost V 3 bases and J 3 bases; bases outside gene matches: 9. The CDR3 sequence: CASSFIGTGRLYEQYF. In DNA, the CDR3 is TGTGCCAGCAGCTTTATCGGGACAGGGCGGCTCTACGAGCAGTACTTC.

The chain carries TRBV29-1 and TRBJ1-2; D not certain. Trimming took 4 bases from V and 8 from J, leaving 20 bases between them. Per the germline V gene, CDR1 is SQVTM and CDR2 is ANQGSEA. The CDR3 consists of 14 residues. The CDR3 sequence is CSVGPDRGWPGYTF. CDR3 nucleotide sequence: TGCAGCGTTGGGCCAGACCGGGGTTGGCCGGGCTACACCTTC.

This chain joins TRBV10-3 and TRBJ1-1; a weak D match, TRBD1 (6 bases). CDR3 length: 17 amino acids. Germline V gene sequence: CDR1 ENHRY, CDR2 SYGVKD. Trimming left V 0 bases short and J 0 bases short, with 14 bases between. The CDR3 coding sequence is TGTGCCATCAGTGAGTCGAGGGCAGGGGTCATGAACACTGAAGCTTTCTTT. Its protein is CAISESRAGVMNTEAFF.

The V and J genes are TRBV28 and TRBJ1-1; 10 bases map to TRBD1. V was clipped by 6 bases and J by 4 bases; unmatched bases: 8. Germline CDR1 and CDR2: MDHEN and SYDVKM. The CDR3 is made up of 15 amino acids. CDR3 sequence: CASRETGGEGTEAFF. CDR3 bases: TGTGCCAGCAGGGAGACAGGGGGCGAGGGCACTGAAGCTTTCTTT.

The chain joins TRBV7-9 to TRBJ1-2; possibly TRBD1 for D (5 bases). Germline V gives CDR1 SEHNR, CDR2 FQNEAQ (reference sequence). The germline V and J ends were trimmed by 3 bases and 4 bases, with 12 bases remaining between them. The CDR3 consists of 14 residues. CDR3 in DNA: TGTGCCAGCAGCTTGATGGGGGGGACCTATGGCTACACCTTC. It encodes CASSLMGGTYGYTF.

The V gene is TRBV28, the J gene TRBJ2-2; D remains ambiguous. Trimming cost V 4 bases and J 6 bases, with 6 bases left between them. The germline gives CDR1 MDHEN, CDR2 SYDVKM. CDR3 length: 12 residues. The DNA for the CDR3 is TGTGCCAGCAGTTCGGTGGCCGGGGAGCTGTTTTTT. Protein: CASSSVAGELFF.

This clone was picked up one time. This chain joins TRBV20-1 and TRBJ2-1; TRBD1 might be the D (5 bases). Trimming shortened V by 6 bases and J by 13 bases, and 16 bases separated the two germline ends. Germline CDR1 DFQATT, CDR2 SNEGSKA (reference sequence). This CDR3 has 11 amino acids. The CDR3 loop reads CSAPQGVVQFF. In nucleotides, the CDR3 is TGCAGTGCACCCCAAGGGGTGGTTCAGTTCTTC.

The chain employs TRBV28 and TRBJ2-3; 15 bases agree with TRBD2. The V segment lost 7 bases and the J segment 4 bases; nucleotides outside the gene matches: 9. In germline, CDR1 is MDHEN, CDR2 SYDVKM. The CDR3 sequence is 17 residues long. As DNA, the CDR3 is TGTGCCAGCACCGGGACTAGCGGGAGGCCCGGGGCAGATACGCAGTATTTT. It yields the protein CASTGTSGRPGADTQYF.

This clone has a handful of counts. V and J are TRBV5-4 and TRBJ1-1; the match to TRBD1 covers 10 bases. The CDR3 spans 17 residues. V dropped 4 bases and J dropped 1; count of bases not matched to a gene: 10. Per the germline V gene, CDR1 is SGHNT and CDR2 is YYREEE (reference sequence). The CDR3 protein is CASSPPDRGVPNTEAFF. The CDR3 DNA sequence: TGTGCCAGCAGCCCCCCGGACAGGGGGGTGCCGAACACTGAAGCTTTCTTT.

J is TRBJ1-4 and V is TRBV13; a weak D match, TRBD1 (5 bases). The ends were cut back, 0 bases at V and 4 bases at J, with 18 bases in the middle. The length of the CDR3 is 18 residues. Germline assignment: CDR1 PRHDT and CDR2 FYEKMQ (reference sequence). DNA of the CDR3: TGTGCCAGCAGCTTAGGGTCCCTTTGGGGGGACTATAATGAAAAACTGTTTTTT. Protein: CASSLGSLWGDYNEKLFF.

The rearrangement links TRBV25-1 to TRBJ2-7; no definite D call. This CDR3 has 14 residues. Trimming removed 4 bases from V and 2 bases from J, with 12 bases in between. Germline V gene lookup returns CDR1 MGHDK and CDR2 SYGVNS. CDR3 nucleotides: TGTGCCAGCAGTGCCCCCGGTCCTGCCTACGAGCAGTACTTC. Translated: CASSAPGPAYEQYF.